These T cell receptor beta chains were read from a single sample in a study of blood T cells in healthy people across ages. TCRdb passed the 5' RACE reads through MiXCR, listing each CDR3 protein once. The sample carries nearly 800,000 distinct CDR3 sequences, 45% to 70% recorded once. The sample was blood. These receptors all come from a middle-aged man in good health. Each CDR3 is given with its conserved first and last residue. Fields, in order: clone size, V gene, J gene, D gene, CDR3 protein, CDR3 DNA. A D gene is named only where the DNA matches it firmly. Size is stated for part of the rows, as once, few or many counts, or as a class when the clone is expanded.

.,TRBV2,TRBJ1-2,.,CAIPRGPYGYTF,TGTGCCATCCCGCGGGGACCGTATGGCTACACCTTC
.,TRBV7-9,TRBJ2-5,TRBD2,CASSLWGQQSGRLKTQYF,TGTGCCAGCAGCTTATGGGGTCAGCAGAGCGGGAGGTTAAAGACCCAGTACTTC
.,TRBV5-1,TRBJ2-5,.,CASSWRVPGQETQYF,TGCGCCAGCAGCTGGCGGGTGCCAGGGCAAGAGACCCAGTACTTC
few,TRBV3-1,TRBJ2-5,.,CASSQETGLEIGETQYF,TGTGCCAGCAGCCAAGAAACCGGCCTAGAAATCGGAGAGACCCAGTACTTC
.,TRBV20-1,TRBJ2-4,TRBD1,CSALAWTGGIEAKNIQYF,TGCAGTGCACTGGCCTGGACAGGGGGGATCGAGGCCAAAAACATTCAGTACTTC
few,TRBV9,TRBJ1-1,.,CASSVVVGGLTEAFF,TGTGCCAGCAGCGTAGTCGTCGGGGGGTTAACTGAAGCTTTCTTT
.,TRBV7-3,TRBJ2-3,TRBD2,CASSLTSGLTDTQYF,TGTGCCAGCAGTCTTACTAGCGGCCTCACAGATACGCAGTATTTT
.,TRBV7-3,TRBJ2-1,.,CASSNPEGVNEQFF,TGTGCCAGCAGTAACCCCGAGGGGGTCAATGAGCAGTTCTTC
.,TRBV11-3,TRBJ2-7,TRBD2,CASSSSGLAGEQYF,TGTGCCAGCAGCTCCTCCGGACTAGCGGGAGAGCAGTACTTC
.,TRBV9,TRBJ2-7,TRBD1,CASSETGTDYEQYF,TGTGCCAGCAGCGAGACCGGGACAGATTACGAGCAGTACTTC
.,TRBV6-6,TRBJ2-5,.,CASSYPRETQYF,TGTGCCAGCAGTTACCCACGAGAGACCCAGTACTTC
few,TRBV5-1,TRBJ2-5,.,CASSPVEETQYF,TGCGCCAGCAGCCCGGTCGAAGAGACCCAGTACTTC
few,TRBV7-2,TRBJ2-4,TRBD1,CASSSDRAGNIQYF,TGTGCCAGCAGCTCGGACAGGGCGGGGAACATTCAGTACTTC
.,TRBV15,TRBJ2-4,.,CATSRDIWGREETKNIQYF,TGTGCCACCAGCAGAGATATTTGGGGCAGGGAAGAGACCAAAAACATTCAGTACTTC
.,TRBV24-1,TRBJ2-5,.,CATSDLLQGLGALYF,TGTGCCACCAGTGACCTCCTCCAGGGTTTGGGCGCCTTGTACTTC
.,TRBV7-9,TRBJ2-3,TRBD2,CASSSLAGWADTQYF,TGTGCCAGCAGCTCTCTAGCGGGATGGGCAGATACGCAGTATTTT
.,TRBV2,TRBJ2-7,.,CASRGLTRLTGYEQYF,TGTGCCAGCAGGGGCTTGACTCGTTTAACTGGGTACGAGCAGTACTTC
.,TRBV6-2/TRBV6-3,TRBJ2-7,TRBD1,CASSTLDRASSYEQYF,TGTGCCAGCAGTACCCTGGACAGGGCAAGCTCCTACGAGCAGTACTTC
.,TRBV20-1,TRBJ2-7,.,CSARGLDEVYEQYF,TGCAGTGCCCGCGGGTTGGACGAAGTCTACGAGCAGTACTTC
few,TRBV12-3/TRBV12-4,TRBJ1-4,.,CASSTMTPGKLFF,TGTGCCAGCAGCACTATGACCCCGGGCAAACTGTTTTTT
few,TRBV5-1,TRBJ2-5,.,CASSRYQTSPQETQYF,TGCGCCAGCAGCCGGTACCAAACTAGTCCCCAGGAGACCCAGTACTTC
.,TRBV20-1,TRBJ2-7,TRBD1,CSARDRQGARYEQYF,TGCAGTGCTAGAGATAGGCAGGGGGCGAGGTACGAGCAGTACTTC
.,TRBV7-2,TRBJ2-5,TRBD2,CASSSSAGLRGNSLNEQYF,TGTGCCAGCAGCTCCTCAGCGGGATTACGCGGGAATTCGTTGAATGAGCAGTACTTC
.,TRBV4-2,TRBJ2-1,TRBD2,CASSQEASGLNNEQFF,TGTGCCAGCAGCCAAGAGGCTAGCGGGCTTAACAATGAGCAGTTCTTC
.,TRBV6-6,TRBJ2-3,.,CASSPLGRSLDTQYF,TGTGCCAGCAGCCCGCTTGGAAGATCTTTAGATACGCAGTATTTT
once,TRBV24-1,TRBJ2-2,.,CATSDNSRFGQKNTGELFF,TGTGCCACCAGTGATAACTCGCGATTCGGACAGAAGAACACCGGGGAGCTGTTTTTT
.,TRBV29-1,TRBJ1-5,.,CSVVHGTGAQPQHF,TGCAGCGTTGTGCATGGGACTGGGGCCCAGCCCCAGCATTTT
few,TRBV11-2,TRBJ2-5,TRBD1,CASTQGAWETQYF,TGTGCCAGCACACAGGGGGCGTGGGAGACCCAGTACTTC
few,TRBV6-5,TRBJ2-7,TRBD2,CASSYSGASGYEQYF,TGTGCCAGCAGTTACTCTGGGGCTAGCGGCTACGAGCAGTACTTC
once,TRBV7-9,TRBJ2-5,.,CASSLELNGQGRKTQYF,TGTGCCAGCAGCTTAGAACTTAACGGGCAGGGGAGGAAGACCCAGTACTTC